One sample yielded the 31 T cell receptor beta chains listed below, sequenced in a study of T cell repertoires in cytomegalovirus infection. TCRdb reprocessed the reads via MiXCR and lists one record per CDR3 protein. The sample lists about 230,000 distinct CDR3 sequences; approximately 24% were seen once. Sequencing was performed on CD8+ T cells from PBMCs. The receptors here all came from a human donor in good health (CMV status not recorded). Some clones in this sample may be carry-over from other donors' samples.

The chain is built from TRBV15 and TRBJ2-6, with no clear D. Germline V CDR1 and CDR2: LNHNV, YYDKDF (reference sequence). Deletions cut 5 bases from V and 0 bases from J, with 8 bases between. The CDR3 is 15 residues long. CDR3 in DNA: TGTGCCACCAGCGGCTCGATCTCTGGGGCCAACGTCCTGACTTTC. Residues: CATSGSISGANVLTF.

As to this clonotype: This may be a read error, as it is one base from a much larger clone. The chain uses TRBV29-1 and TRBJ1-4; D unresolved. The CDR3 spans 14 residues. Looked up from germline, CDR1 is SQVTM and CDR2 is ANQGSEA. V shed 0 bases and J shed 5 bases, with 10 bases lying between them. This CDR3 is CSVEEGWQNEKLFF. CDR3 coding DNA: TGCAGCGTTGAAGAAGGGTGGCAGAATGAAAAACTGTTTTTT.

Concerning this clonotype: One end of the junction fails to match germline, which may point to a read error. This chain links TRBV28 with TRBJ1-2; 11 bases match TRBD1. The CDR3 is made up of 19 amino acids. Germline V lookup: CDR1 MDHEN, CDR2 SYDVKM. This CDR3 is CASSFPDRDRGALNYDYTF. DNA for the CDR3: TGTGCCAGCAGTTTCCCTGACCGGGACAGGGGGGCCCTTAACTATGACTACACCTTC.

The table lists this clonotype with many counts. The rearrangement joins TRBV4-1 to TRBJ2-1; 11 nucleotides line up with TRBD1. The CDR3 is 17 residues long. With 4 bases clipped from V and 8 bases from J, the junction kept 13 bases outside the gene matches. CDR1 and CDR2 from the germline V gene are MGHRA and YSYEKL. In nucleotides, the CDR3 is TGCGCCAGCAGCCGCCACCCGGGACAGGGGGGAATGGATGAGCAGTTCTTC. Encoded protein: CASSRHPGQGGMDEQFF.

V and J are TRBV29-1 and TRBJ1-3; D is ambiguous. The CDR3 is made up of 12 amino acids. Germline assignment: CDR1 SQVTM and CDR2 ANQGSEA. V lost 4 bases, J lost 5 bases, and 9 bases lay in between. As DNA, the CDR3 is TGCAGCGTTGGTGGCAGCCGAAACACCATATATTTT. This sequence encodes CSVGGSRNTIYF.

Only a few counts were recorded for this clonotype. The chain joins TRBV19 to TRBJ1-1; weak D call: TRBD1 (5 bases). The germline V gene has CDR1 LNHDA and CDR2 SQIVND (reference sequence). Trimming took off 11 bases at V and 0 bases at J, with 13 bases between the two ends. The CDR3 extends over 13 amino acids. The CDR3 bases are TGTGCCTCTTACAGGACAATGAACACTGAAGCTTTCTTT. This sequence encodes CASYRTMNTEAFF.

This clonotype has a count of ten or more. The CDR3 sequence: CASSRQGTEAFF. The CDR3 region has the DNA TGTGCCAGCAGTCGACAGGGCACTGAAGCTTTCTTT. V usage is TRBV27 and J usage is TRBJ1-1; 7 bases fit TRBD1. Germline loops: CDR1 MNHEY, CDR2 SMNVEV (reference sequence). V lost 5 bases to trimming and J lost 4 bases; unmatched junction nucleotides: 1. The length of the CDR3 is 12 residues.

The chain is built from TRBV7-9 and TRBJ2-5; no definite D call. Trimming removed 6 bases from V and 5 bases from J, with 13 bases in between. The CDR3 covers 13 residues. Per the germline V gene, CDR1 is SEHNR and CDR2 is FQNEAQ (reference sequence). CDR3 region: CASSSPATETQYF. CDR3 nucleotide sequence: TGTGCCAGCAGTAGTCCCGCTACGGAGACCCAGTACTTC.

This clonotype was seen only a few times. This chain joins TRBV20-1 and TRBJ1-2; weak D call: TRBD1 (6 bases). Germline assignment: CDR1 DFQATT and CDR2 SNEGSKA (reference sequence). The CDR3 extends over 14 amino acids. V was cut by 0 bases and J by 2 bases, with 10 bases left in between. The CDR3 coding sequence is TGCAGTGCTAGAGAGAACAGGGAAAACTATGGCTACACCTTC. It codes for CSARENRENYGYTF.

The chain carries TRBV5-1 and TRBJ2-1; TRBD2 might be the D (6 bases). The CDR3 runs to 13 residues. Trimming took off 0 bases at V and 8 bases at J, with 9 bases between the two ends. CDR1 and CDR2 from the germline V gene are SGHRS and YFSETQ. The CDR3 region is CASSLGGEDEQFF. In nucleotides, the CDR3 is TGCGCCAGCAGCTTGGGAGGGGAGGATGAGCAGTTCTTC.

This rearrangement joins TRBV19 to TRBJ2-1, with a possible D match to TRBD2 (5 bases). The CDR3 runs to 11 residues. Trimming stripped 5 bases from V and 9 bases from J, with 8 bases between. Germline lookup yields CDR1 LNHDA and CDR2 SQIVND (reference sequence). DNA for the CDR3: TGTGCCAGTAGTCCGGGATTTGAGCAGTTCTTC. Translated, it gives CASSPGFEQFF.

This clonotype was counted many times. The chain has TRBV12-3 or TRBV12-4 and TRBJ1-3, with D maybe TRBD1 (5 bases). V lost 3 bases and J 0 bases, leaving 6 bases between the germline ends. This CDR3 has 14 residues. This chain's CDR3 is CASSFDSSGNTIYF. CDR3 nucleotides: TGTGCCAGCAGTTTCGACAGCTCTGGAAACACCATATATTTT.

This clonotype was detected a few times. This chain connects TRBV12-3 or TRBV12-4 to TRBJ1-1; tentatively, D is TRBD1 (6 bases). V shed 6 bases and J shed 5 bases, with 13 bases lying between them. The CDR3 length is 13 residues. The CDR3 loop reads CASRPTGATEAFF. CDR3 DNA: TGTGCCAGCAGGCCCACGGGGGCTACTGAAGCTTTCTTT.

The CDR3 bases are TGTGCCAGCAGCCCTGGCACAGGGGGCCTGCGCACTAATGAAAAACTGTTTTTT. It encodes CASSPGTGGLRTNEKLFF. The rearrangement uses TRBV5-6 and TRBJ1-4; 9 bases map to TRBD1. Germline lookup yields CDR1 SGHDT and CDR2 YYEEEE. V lost 4 bases and J lost 2; bases outside the gene matches: 12. The length of the CDR3 is 18 residues.

The chain has TRBV29-1 and TRBJ2-2; D call uncertain. Germline CDR1 and CDR2: SQVTM and ANQGSEA. V was cut by 4 bases and J by 3 bases, with 3 bases left in between. This CDR3 region has 11 residues. The DNA of the CDR3 is TGCAGCGTTGCGTACACCGGGGAGCTGTTTTTT. The encoded protein is CSVAYTGELFF.

This chain connects TRBV29-1 to TRBJ1-1, with TRBD1 as a possible D gene (6 bases). Germline CDR1 and CDR2: SQVTM and ANQGSEA. The CDR3 is 14 residues long. Trimming took 6 bases from V and 0 from J, leaving 14 bases between them. The CDR3 is CSVEGGQVNTEAFF. CDR3 in DNA: TGCAGCGTGGAGGGGGGTCAGGTGAACACTGAAGCTTTCTTT.

This rearrangement joins TRBV20-1 to TRBJ2-5; 11 bases map to TRBD2. Germline V gene sequence: CDR1 DFQATT, CDR2 SNEGSKA (reference sequence). With V trimmed by 0 bases and J by 1 base, 4 bases remained unmatched. CDR3 length: 16 residues. In DNA form, the CDR3 reads TGCAGTGCTAGAGATTGGACTAGCGGGCCCCAAGAGACCCAGTACTTC. Its translation is CSARDWTSGPQETQYF.

This clonotype was observed a handful of times. The V gene is TRBV19, the J gene TRBJ1-5; no reliable D call. Between the trimmed V and J ends, which lost 3 bases and 11 bases, there was a span of 11 bases. CDR3 size: 12 residues. CDR1 LNHDA and CDR2 SQIVND come from the germline V gene (reference sequence). In nucleotides, the CDR3 is TGTGCCAGTAGTATTAGTTTCGGGACCCAGCATTTT. It yields the protein CASSISFGTQHF.

This clonotype has only a few counts. The chain joins TRBV20-1 to TRBJ1-2; D might be TRBD1 (6 bases). Germline V gene sequence: CDR1 DFQATT, CDR2 SNEGSKA (reference sequence). This CDR3 spans 15 amino acids. Deletions cut 3 bases from V and 6 bases from J, with 20 bases between. The CDR3 DNA sequence: TGCAGTGCTAGGGGGACACCGAGGGTGGGTCATGGCTACACCTTC. It is translated as CSARGTPRVGHGYTF.

This rearrangement joins TRBV7-2 to TRBJ2-5, with D unresolved. Germline V gene lookup returns CDR1 SGHTA and CDR2 FQGNSA. This CDR3 has 14 residues. The germline V and J ends were trimmed by 5 bases and 1 base, with 11 bases remaining between them. The CDR3 DNA is TGTGCCAGCAGCCTCCGACCCCTCCAAGAGACCCAGTACTTC. The encoded protein is CASSLRPLQETQYF.

This clonotype was counted at least ten times. This chain links TRBV4-2 with TRBJ2-7, with 11 bases that match TRBD2. V trimming: 0 bases; J trimming: 1 base; junction bases outside the gene matches: 5. The CDR3 has 17 amino acids. The germline CDR1 and CDR2 sequences are LGHNA and YNFKEQ. CDR3 sequence reads: CASSQDDSGGVSYEQYF. The DNA for the CDR3 is TGTGCCAGCAGCCAAGATGATAGCGGGGGGGTATCCTACGAGCAGTACTTC.

The genes are TRBV2 and TRBJ2-7; maybe TRBD1 (5 bases). CDR1 SNHLY and CDR2 FYNNEI come from the germline V gene. V was clipped by 4 bases and J by 5 bases, with 12 bases between them. The CDR3 spans 13 residues. CDR3: CASSAPGYHEQYF. DNA of the CDR3: TGTGCCAGCAGTGCCCCAGGGTATCACGAGCAGTACTTC.

This clonotype was detected only a few times. The gene calls are TRBV2 and TRBJ1-5, with D unclear. V was pared by 4 bases and J by 4 bases, with 14 bases between. The CDR3 covers 15 residues. Germline loops: CDR1 SNHLY, CDR2 FYNNEI. The CDR3 spells CASSGQEEVNQPQHF. In DNA form, the CDR3 reads TGTGCCAGCAGTGGGCAGGAAGAGGTGAATCAGCCCCAGCATTTT. Complete variable domain (other parts from reference TRBV2 and TRBJ1-5): EPEVTQTPSHQVTQMGQEVILRCVPISNHLYFYWYRQILGQKVEFLVSFYNNEISEKSEIFDDQFSVERPDGSNFTLKIRSTKLEDSAMYFCASSGQEEVNQPQHFGDGTRLSIL.

The genes are TRBV9 and TRBJ2-5, with D tentatively TRBD1 or TRBD2 (5 bases each). This CDR3 region has 15 residues. Trimming took off 0 bases at V and 0 bases at J, with 9 bases between the two ends. Looked up from germline, CDR1 is SGDLS and CDR2 is YYNGEE. CDR3 protein: CASSVAGTNQETQYF. The CDR3 DNA sequence: TGTGCCAGCAGCGTAGCCGGGACCAACCAAGAGACCCAGTACTTC.

This clonotype was recorded only once. The chain links TRBV20-1 to TRBJ2-1, with 8 positions matching TRBD2. Germline trimming cut 3 bases from V and 9 bases from J; bases unmatched to any gene: 10. The CDR3 runs 14 residues. Germline CDR1 and CDR2: DFQATT and SNEGSKA (reference sequence). CDR3 in amino acids: CSASSGLGIGEQFF. CDR3 in DNA: TGCAGTGCTAGTTCGGGACTAGGTATTGGTGAGCAGTTCTTC.

This clonotype was found a few times. J is TRBJ1-4 and V is TRBV28, with 7 bases matching TRBD1. Germline trimming cut 3 bases from V and 3 bases from J; bases unmatched to any gene: 4. CDR1 is MDHEN, CDR2 SYDVKM, per germline. The CDR3 extends over 15 amino acids. Here the CDR3 reads CASSFGDRANEKLFF. CDR3 nucleotide sequence: TGTGCCAGCAGTTTTGGAGACAGGGCTAATGAAAAACTGTTTTTT. The entire variable domain, with the rest obtained from reference TRBV28 and TRBJ1-4, is as follows: DVKVTQSSRYLVKRTGEKVFLECVQDMDHENMFWYRQDPGLGLRLIYFSYDVKMKEKGDIPEGYSVSREKKERFSLILESASTNQTSMYLCASSFGDRANEKLFFGSGTQLSVL.

This clonotype was detected only once. The chain combines TRBV2 with TRBJ2-3, with TRBD2 matching over 12 bases. Germline CDR1 reads SNHLY; CDR2 reads FYNNEI. The CDR3 sequence is 17 residues long. Trimming removed 4 bases from V and 0 bases from J; junction bases left unmatched: 5. Here the CDR3 DNA reads TGTGCCAGCAGTGCTAGCGGGGGGGGGTTTAGCACAGATACGCAGTATTTT. Translating gives CASSASGGGFSTDTQYF.

This clonotype was seen only a few times. The gene calls are TRBV12-3 or TRBV12-4 and TRBJ2-3; 11 bases align to TRBD2. The CDR3 length is 16 residues. V shed 6 bases, J shed 3 bases, and the junction held 8 bases outside the gene matches. The CDR3 region has the DNA TGTGCCAGCAGCTCGTTAGCGGGGGGGCCTACAGATACGCAGTATTTT. Translating it yields CASSSLAGGPTDTQYF.

The CDR3 DNA reads TGCAGTACGGTACCGAACCCCTCCTACGAGCAGTACTTC. The encoded protein is CSTVPNPSYEQYF. The gene calls are TRBV20-1 and TRBJ2-7; no reliable D call. V shed 8 bases and J shed 0 bases, with 14 bases lying between them. Germline V CDR1 and CDR2: DFQATT, SNEGSKA (reference sequence). The CDR3 contains 13 residues.

The V call is TRBV12-3 or TRBV12-4, the J call TRBJ2-7, with D unresolved. The CDR3 covers 14 residues. The V end lost 5 bases, the J end lost 4 bases, and 15 bases lay between the germline ends. CDR3 bases: TGTGCCAGCAGTCCCGCGGTGGGGTTGTACGAGCAGTACTTC. This gives the protein CASSPAVGLYEQYF.

This clonotype was detected only a few times. The chain joins TRBV4-2 to TRBJ1-2; 7 bases match TRBD1. J was trimmed by 8 bases and V by 0 bases; bases with no gene match: 6. The CDR3 covers 14 residues. Germline CDR1 LGHNA, CDR2 YNFKEQ. The CDR3 sequence is CASSQEGQAMGYTF. The CDR3 DNA sequence: TGTGCCAGCAGCCAAGAAGGACAGGCTATGGGCTACACCTTC.